Listed below are T cell receptor beta chains from one sample, sequenced in a study of cytomegalovirus exposure and HLA in healthy donors. Only in-frame clones appear in the TCRdb table, and some are missing; sequencing was by immunoSEQ multiplex PCR. The sample has over 75,000 clones, around four fifths seen once. What was sequenced was PBMCs. The receptors originated from a woman in her sixties in good health and CMV-seronegative. CDR3s include the opening cysteine and the closing phenylalanine or tryptophan. The D gene is left open where the match is weak. Clone size is given for some rows only: seen once, a few or many times, or a class if the clone is expanded.

14,TRBV9,.,.,TRBJ1-1,CASSVRQMNTEAFF,TGTGCCAGCAGCGTACGACAGATGAACACTGAAGCTTTCTTT
15,TRBV19,.,once,TRBJ2-7,CASSIGLEGPYEQYF,TGTGCCAGTAGTATAGGATTGGAGGGGCCCTACGAGCAGTACTTC
16,TRBV2,TRBD2,.,TRBJ2-1,CASRGPGTSGDNEQFF,TGTGCCAGCAGGGGGCCCGGGACTAGCGGGGACAATGAGCAGTTCTTC
15,TRBV9,TRBD1,few,TRBJ1-6,CASSSAQGYNSPLHF,TGTGCCAGCAGCTCCGCACAGGGGTACAATTCACCCCTCCACTTT
17,TRBV11-2,.,.,TRBJ1-2,CASSPRPENRLNYGYTF,TGTGCCAGCAGCCCTAGGCCCGAAAACAGGCTTAACTATGGCTACACCTTC
13,TRBV5-1,.,.,TRBJ2-1,CASSLEQYNEQFF,TGCGCCAGCAGCTTGGAACAGTACAATGAGCAGTTCTTC
14,TRBV28,.,once,TRBJ1-3,CASSSGISGNTIYF,TGTGCCAGCAGTTCCGGGATCTCTGGAAACACCATATATTTT
13,TRBV29-1,TRBD1,once,TRBJ2-7,CSVAGTGLNEQYF,TGCAGCGTTGCCGGGACAGGGCTTAACGAGCAGTACTTC
16,TRBV5-1,TRBD1,once,TRBJ1-1,CASSLGQGVDLAGAFF,TGCGCCAGCAGCCTTGGACAGGGGGTTGATTTAGCGGGAGCTTTCTTT
14,TRBV4-3,TRBD1,.,TRBJ1-2,CASSQEQGAGGYTF,TGCGCCAGCAGCCAAGAACAGGGGGCAGGTGGCTACACCTTC
14,TRBV6-5,.,.,TRBJ1-1,CASFRSGRHTEAFF,TGTGCCAGCTTTCGTTCAGGGAGGCACACTGAAGCTTTCTTT
13,TRBV25-1,.,.,TRBJ2-1,CASSEPSDIEQFF,TGTGCCAGCAGTGAACCGAGTGACATTGAGCAGTTCTTC
17,TRBV7-8,TRBD1,.,TRBJ1-1,CASSLTGTGDLNTEAFF,TGTGCCAGCAGCTTAACCGGGACAGGGGATCTAAACACTGAAGCTTTCTTT
12,TRBV29-1,.,.,TRBJ1-1,CSVRRENTEAFF,TGCAGCGTCCGCAGGGAGAACACTGAAGCTTTCTTT
16,TRBV9,.,.,TRBJ2-3,CASSVGPSASTDTQYF,TGTGCCAGCAGCGTAGGGCCTAGCGCAAGCACAGATACGCAGTATTTT
15,TRBV18,TRBD1,.,TRBJ2-7,CASSPQLDRGYEQYF,TGTGCCAGCTCACCACAGTTGGACAGGGGCTACGAGCAGTACTTC
12,TRBV5-1,.,.,TRBJ1-2,CASSPTGSGYTF,TGCGCCAGCAGCCCAACAGGGAGCGGCTACACCTTC
14,TRBV6-6,.,.,TRBJ1-1,CASSYRTATGEAFF,TGTGCCAGCAGTTACCGGACAGCGACAGGTGAAGCTTTCTTT
14,TRBV6-1,TRBD1,few,TRBJ2-3,CASHWDRGSDTQYF,TGTGCCAGCCATTGGGACAGGGGGTCAGATACGCAGTATTTT
14,TRBV18,.,.,TRBJ2-1,CASSPPTRVDEQFF,TGTGCCAGCTCACCACCGACCCGGGTCGATGAGCAGTTCTTC
16,TRBV2,TRBD1,.,TRBJ2-7,CASSVRDRGGSYEQYF,TGTGCCAGCAGTGTCCGGGACAGGGGTGGCTCCTACGAGCAGTACTTC
14,TRBV7-2,.,.,TRBJ2-1,CASSLAPGYNEQFF,TGTGCCAGCAGCTTAGCGCCCGGGTACAATGAGCAGTTCTTC
12,TRBV2,.,few,TRBJ2-5,CASGDFRETQYF,TGTGCCAGCGGGGACTTTAGGGAGACCCAGTACTTC
16,TRBV2,TRBD2,.,TRBJ2-1,CASSDDASGGYNEQFF,TGTGCCAGCAGTGATGATGCTAGCGGGGGGTACAATGAGCAGTTCTTC
16,TRBV28,TRBD1,.,TRBJ2-1,CASSPRDRDRAGEQFF,TGTGCCAGCAGTCCCCGCGACCGGGACAGGGCCGGTGAGCAGTTCTTC
15,TRBV5-6,TRBD2,.,TRBJ2-5,CASSSPAGGQKTQYF,TGTGCCAGCAGCTCCCCAGCGGGGGGGCAGAAGACCCAGTACTTC
13,TRBV29-1,.,.,TRBJ2-2,CSVEAFSTGELFF,TGCAGCGTTGAGGCTTTCTCCACCGGGGAGCTGTTTTTT
16,TRBV5-6,.,once,TRBJ1-1,CASSLEGGAWNTEAFF,TGTGCCAGCAGCTTGGAGGGGGGGGCTTGGAACACTGAAGCTTTCTTT
16,TRBV7-9,TRBD1,.,TRBJ1-2,CASSLGQGLINYGYTF,TGTGCCAGCAGCCTTGGACAGGGTTTGATTAACTATGGCTACACCTTC
13,TRBV4-3,.,.,TRBJ2-1,CASSQSRVNEQFF,TGCGCCAGCAGTCAGAGCAGGGTAAATGAGCAGTTCTTC
15,TRBV6-5,TRBD1,.,TRBJ1-2,CASSYSGTGVYGYTF,TGTGCCAGCAGTTACTCAGGGACAGGGGTGTATGGCTACACCTTC
16,TRBV13,TRBD1,.,TRBJ1-1,CASSTVQGAVNTEAFF,TGTGCCAGCAGCACCGTACAGGGGGCGGTGAACACTGAAGCTTTCTTT
16,TRBV5-6,.,.,TRBJ1-2,CASSLNRLTGFYGYTF,TGTGCCAGCAGCTTGAACCGTTTGACAGGCTTCTATGGCTACACCTTC